This T cell receptor beta chain was profiled in a study of shared clonotypes between healthy human individuals. Profiling relied on immunoSEQ multiplex PCR, and the TCRdb table lists in-frame clones only, not all of them. The sample shows roughly 2.5 million clones, approximately 94% of them seen only once. This clone came up once. At one of its ends the junction is not consistent with the germline gene, which may arise from a read error. This CDR3 spans 14 amino acids. The germline V gene encodes CDR1 ENHRY and CDR2 SYGVKD. The chain uses TRBV10-3 and TRBJ1-2; D may be TRBD1 (6 bases). The specimen was naive CD4+ T cells sorted from blood. The subset denotes: CD45RA+ positively selected. The TCR originated in a man aged 18 to 29 in good health. The CDR3 DNA is TGTGCCAGCAGTGAAGGTGTGGCAGGGGCTGGCTACACCTTC. As protein: CASSEGVAGAGYTF.